This T cell receptor (beta chain) was documented in a study of blood T cell repertoires in COVID-19. Turning to the study itself: Samples of COVID-19 (acute and convalescent) were obtained from the United States, Italy and Spain. Sample material is recorded as cDNA or gDNA derived from T cells, B-cell-depleted T cells, or PBMCs.

The CDR3 totals 11 residues. Germline V gene lookup returns CDR1 SQVTM and CDR2 ANQGSEA. With 7 bases removed from V and 2 bases from J, the gap between germline ends came to 9 bases. Here immunoSEQ multiplex PCR was the method, and the copy in TCRdb shows in-frame clones only, minus some. The sample lists 20,000 to 25,000 clones; over 80% were seen once. Sequenced sample: peripheral blood. This receptor was identified in a man older than 75 with active or convalescent COVID-19. The gene calls are TRBV29-1 and TRBJ2-7; the D is unclear. The CDR3 loop reads CSALSAYEQYF. The DNA of the CDR3 is TGCAGCGCCCTTTCCGCCTACGAGCAGTACTTC.